The 5 T cell receptor beta chains below were found in one sample sequenced in a study of OX40 agonist ivuxolimab in advanced cancers. Measured with immunoSEQ multiplex PCR; TCRdb has only the in-frame clones, and not every one. The table includes approximately 79,000 clones, roughly 86% detected once. Sequences were derived from CD4+ or CD8+ T cells sorted from blood, sampled in a trial of the OX40 agonist ivuxolimab. The receptors stem from an adult with an advanced solid tumor such as melanoma, head and neck, liver or kidney cancer.

The rearrangement links TRBV6-5 to TRBJ2-4; 7 nucleotides line up with TRBD1. V shed 0 bases, J shed 8 bases, and the junction held 4 bases outside the gene matches. Germline V gene data show CDR1 as MNHEY and CDR2 as SVGAGI. The length of the CDR3 is 14 residues. The CDR3 DNA reads TGTGCCAGCAGTTACTCGACAGGGTCGGACATTCAGTACTTC. Its protein product is CASSYSTGSDIQYF.

This clone was detected a few times. The chain's CDR3 is CASSDTRTGGTEKLFF. The CDR3 nucleotides are TGTGCCAGCAGCGACACGAGGACGGGGGGAACTGAAAAACTGTTTTTT. The rearrangement uses TRBV11-2 and TRBJ1-4; tentatively, D is TRBD1 (5 bases). Germline V lookup: CDR1 SGHAT, CDR2 FQNNGV. The CDR3 has 16 residues. Trimming pared 5 bases from V and 7 bases from J, leaving 20 bases between.

The rearrangement joins TRBV5-5 to TRBJ2-7; D is undetermined. The CDR3 totals 11 residues. Germline CDR1 and CDR2: SGHKS and YYEKEE (reference sequence). Trimming left V 4 bases short and J 3 bases short, with 5 bases between. The CDR3 DNA follows: TGTGCCAGCAGCAAAGGCTACGAGCAGTACTTC. It codes for CASSKGYEQYF.

As regards this clone: Sequence at one end of the junction differs from germline and may be a read error. The chain links TRBV19 to TRBJ1-3; 7 positions match TRBD1. Germline CDR1 and CDR2: LNHDA and SQIVND (reference sequence). CDR3 length: 12 amino acids. CDR3 nucleotides: TGTGCCAGTTCCCGGGACAGAGATACCTTCGGGTTT. Translation gives CASSRDRDTFGF.

V gene TRBV5-4 combines with J gene TRBJ2-7; D is ambiguous. Trimming took 6 bases from V and 7 from J, leaving 20 bases between them. The germline V gene encodes CDR1 SGHNT and CDR2 YYREEE (reference sequence). The CDR3 has 14 amino acids. CDR3 coding DNA: TGTGCCAGCATGCCACTGGAGAGGCCGTGGGAGCAGTACTTC. Translated, it gives CASMPLERPWEQYF.